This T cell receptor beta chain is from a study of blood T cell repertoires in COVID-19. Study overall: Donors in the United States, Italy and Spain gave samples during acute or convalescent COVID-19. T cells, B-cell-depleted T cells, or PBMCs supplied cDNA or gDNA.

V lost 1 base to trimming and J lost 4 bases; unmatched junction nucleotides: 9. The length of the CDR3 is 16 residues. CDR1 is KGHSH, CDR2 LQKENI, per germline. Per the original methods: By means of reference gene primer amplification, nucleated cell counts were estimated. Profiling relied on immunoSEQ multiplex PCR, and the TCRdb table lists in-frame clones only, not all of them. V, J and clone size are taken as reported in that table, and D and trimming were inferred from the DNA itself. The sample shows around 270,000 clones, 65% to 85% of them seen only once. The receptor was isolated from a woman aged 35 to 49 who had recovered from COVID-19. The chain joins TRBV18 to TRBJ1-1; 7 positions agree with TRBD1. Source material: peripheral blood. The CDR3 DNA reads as TGTGCCAGCTCACCACGGGACAGCATTTTGGGCACTGAAGCTTTCTTT. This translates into CASSPRDSILGTEAFF.